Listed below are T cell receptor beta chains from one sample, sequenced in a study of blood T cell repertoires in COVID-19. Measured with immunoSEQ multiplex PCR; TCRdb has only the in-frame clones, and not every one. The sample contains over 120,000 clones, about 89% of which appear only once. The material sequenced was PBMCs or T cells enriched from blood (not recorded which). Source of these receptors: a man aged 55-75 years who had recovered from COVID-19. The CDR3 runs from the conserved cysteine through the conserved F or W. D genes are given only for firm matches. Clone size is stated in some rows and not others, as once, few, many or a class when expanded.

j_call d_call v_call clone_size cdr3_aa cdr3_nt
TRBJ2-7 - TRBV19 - CARNRGRAVSSYEQYF TGTGCCAGAAACAGGGGGAGGGCGGTGAGCTCCTACGAGCAGTACTTC
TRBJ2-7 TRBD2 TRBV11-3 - CASSLPPRGTSGMYEQYF TGTGCCAGCAGCTTACCTCCCCGAGGGACTAGCGGGATGTACGAGCAGTACTTC
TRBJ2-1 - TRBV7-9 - CASSPFGSEQFF TGTGCCAGCAGCCCTTTTGGGAGTGAGCAGTTCTTC
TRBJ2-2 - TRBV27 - CASTATGEDTGELFF TGTGCCAGCACCGCCACAGGGGAGGACACCGGGGAGCTGTTTTTT
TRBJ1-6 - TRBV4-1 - CASSQDSTPWRSPLHF TGCGCCAGCAGCCAAGATTCGACACCATGGCGTTCACCCCTCCACTTT
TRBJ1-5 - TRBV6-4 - CASSDLTGTAREVYSNQPQHF TGTGCCAGCAGTGACCTTACCGGGACCGCTCGGGAGGTGTATAGCAATCAGCCCCAGCATTTT
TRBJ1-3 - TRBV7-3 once CASSSGSGNTIYF TGTGCCAGCAGCTCGGGGTCTGGAAACACCATATATTTT
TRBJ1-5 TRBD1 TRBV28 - CASSRWTGSDQPQHF TGTGCCAGCAGCCGTTGGACAGGGAGTGATCAGCCCCAGCATTTT
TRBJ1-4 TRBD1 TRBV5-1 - CASSLQGATNEKLFF TGCGCCAGCAGCTTACAGGGGGCCACTAATGAAAAACTGTTTTTT
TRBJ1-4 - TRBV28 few CASRTQRDGYNEKLFF TGTGCCAGCAGAACCCAGCGGGACGGCTATAATGAAAAACTGTTTTTT
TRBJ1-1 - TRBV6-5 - CASISGRAEAFF TGTGCCAGCATTTCAGGGAGGGCTGAAGCTTTCTTT
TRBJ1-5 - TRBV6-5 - CASRVLTGNQPQHF TGTGCCAGCAGAGTTCTGACAGGAAATCAGCCCCAGCATTTT
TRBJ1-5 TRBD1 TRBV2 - CASIGDSPNQPQHF TGTGCCAGCATTGGGGACAGCCCCAATCAGCCCCAGCATTTT
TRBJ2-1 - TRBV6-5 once CASSHSDSSYNEQFF TGTGCCAGCAGTCACAGTGATAGCTCCTACAATGAGCAGTTCTTC
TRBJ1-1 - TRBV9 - CASSVGGFGGLNTEAFF TGTGCCAGCAGCGTAGGAGGGTTCGGGGGACTAAACACTGAAGCTTTCTTT
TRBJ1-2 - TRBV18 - CASSPALTQGTYGYTF TGTGCCAGCTCACCAGCCCTAACACAGGGAACCTATGGCTACACCTTC
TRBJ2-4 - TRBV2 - CASSIPGAGQDAKNIQYF TGTGCCAGCAGTATACCCGGAGCGGGCCAAGACGCCAAAAACATTCAGTACTTC
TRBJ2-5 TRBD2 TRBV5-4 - CASSLLGGGQETQYF TGTGCCAGCAGTCTCTTGGGGGGAGGGCAAGAGACCCAGTACTTC
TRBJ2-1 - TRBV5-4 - CASSLEEGNYEQFF TGTGCCAGCAGCTTGGAGGAGGGGAACTATGAGCAGTTCTTC
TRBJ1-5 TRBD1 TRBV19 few CASSLGTGNQPQHF TGTGCCAGTAGTCTAGGGACAGGCAATCAGCCCCAGCATTTT
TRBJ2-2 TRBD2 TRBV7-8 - CASIMPGLAGPANTGELFF TGTGCCAGCATCATGCCGGGACTAGCGGGACCGGCGAACACCGGGGAGCTGTTTTTT
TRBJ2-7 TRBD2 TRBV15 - CATRLGLAGGKYEQYF TGTGCCACTAGACTAGGACTAGCGGGAGGGAAATACGAGCAGTACTTC